This TCR beta chain was obtained from a study of blood T cell repertoires in COVID-19. Study information: Acute and convalescent COVID-19 samples came from the United States, Italy and Spain. The analysed material was cDNA or gDNA that came from T cells, B-cell-depleted T cells, or PBMCs.

Trimming took 2 bases from V and 6 from J, leaving 8 bases between them. Germline V gene sequence: CDR1 MNHEY, CDR2 SVGEGT. This CDR3 contains 13 residues. Authors' data handling: Estimation of nucleated cell counts was performed using reference gene primer amplification. Repertoires were generated with immunoSEQ multiplex PCR, while TCRdb's copy carries only in-frame clones and drops some. V, J and clone size are taken as reported in that table, and D and trimming were inferred from the DNA itself. The sample has 80,000 to 100,000 clones, 86% seen once; the top ten hold 10% to 15%. Sequencing was done on a sample of peripheral blood. The sequence was collected from a woman between 55 and 75 years old in a cohort sampled during active or convalescent COVID-19. The chain joins TRBV6-2 or TRBV6-3 to TRBJ2-1; D uncertain. The CDR3 DNA follows: TGTGCCAGCAGTTACCGAGACTTCAATGAGCAGTTCTTC. This codes for CASSYRDFNEQFF.